This T cell receptor beta chain was obtained from a study of cytomegalovirus exposure and HLA in healthy donors. Here immunoSEQ multiplex PCR was the method, and the copy in TCRdb shows in-frame clones only, minus some. The profile shows around 120,000 clones, around 87% of them singletons. A remark on this clone: Antigen unknown.

Findings and caveats of the study: The CMV antigen specificity of three CMV-associated chains was confirmed through in vitro analysis. The TCR clusters that emerged in the first cohort tended, a later analysis found, to co-occur in the 120 validation repertoires. The study labeled 170 or so TCR beta chains cytomegalovirus-associated.

V lost 3 bases and J lost 6, with 11 bases in between. CDR1 SGHRS and CDR2 YFSETQ come from the germline V gene. The CDR3 consists of 13 residues. The receptor was derived from a woman in her late teens or twenties in good health and CMV-seropositive. Sequencing was carried out using PBMCs. The chain links TRBV5-1 to TRBJ2-3, with a tentative D call TRBD2 (6 bases). The CDR3 protein is CASSSGGADTQYF. CDR3 coding DNA: TGCGCCAGCAGCTCGGGCGGGGCCGATACGCAGTATTTT.